The 26 T cell receptor beta chains listed next were all sequenced from one sample in a study of blood T cell repertoires in COVID-19. TCRdb keeps only in-frame clones here, not all; method: immunoSEQ multiplex PCR. Of about 66,000 clones listed, just over 85% are singletons. The sequenced sample was peripheral blood. The origin of the receptors is a man between 45 and 60 years old with active COVID-19.

J is TRBJ1-4 and V is TRBV28, with a weak D call TRBD1 (5 bases). CDR3 length: 17 amino acids. Trimming pared 2 bases from V and 0 bases from J, leaving 13 bases between. Germline CDR1 and CDR2: MDHEN and SYDVKM. CDR3 bases: TGTGCCAGCAGTTTACGGGGGAGGGGAACAACTAATGAAAAACTGTTTTTT. Translated: CASSLRGRGTTNEKLFF.

This chain links TRBV7-3 with TRBJ1-1; TRBD1 matches at 8 bases. V was pared by 3 bases and J by 2 bases, with 2 bases of the junction left unmatched. The CDR3 is 14 amino acids. CDR1 and CDR2 (germline): SGHTA, FQGTGA. The CDR3 loop is CASSLGQVNTEAFF. The CDR3 coding sequence is TGTGCCAGCAGCTTGGGACAGGTTAACACTGAAGCTTTCTTT.

The chain joins TRBV2 to TRBJ2-3; 9 bases are a match to TRBD2. Germline V gives CDR1 SNHLY, CDR2 FYNNEI. The CDR3 covers 15 residues. Germline trimming cut 2 bases from V and 6 bases from J; bases unmatched to any gene: 6. The DNA of the CDR3 is TGTGCCAGCAGTGAATTTAGCGGGAGAGGTGATACGCAGTATTTT. It translates to CASSEFSGRGDTQYF.

The chain joins TRBV15 to TRBJ2-5; a possible D gene is TRBD2 (5 bases). This CDR3 is built from 13 residues. CDR1 is LNHNV, CDR2 YYDKDF, per germline (reference sequence). Between the trimmed V and J ends, which lost 4 bases and 7 bases, there was a span of 13 bases. In DNA, the CDR3 is TGTGCCACCAGCACGGCCGGACGGGGGACCCAGTACTTC. This codes for CATSTAGRGTQYF.

This clone was recorded only once. The CDR3 DNA is TGTGCCAGCAGCCATCTCTATGGCTACACCTTC. Protein: CASSHLYGYTF. The gene calls are TRBV3-1 (or the pseudogene TRBV3-2) and TRBJ1-2; D gene uncertain. CDR1 is LGHDT, CDR2 YNNKEL, per germline (reference sequence). V was cut by 3 bases and J by 4 bases, with 3 bases left in between. This CDR3 spans 11 amino acids.

The chain has TRBV20-1 and TRBJ1-2; D might be TRBD1 (5 bases). The V gene's germline CDR1 is DFQATT and CDR2 SNEGSKA (reference sequence). Trimming removed 5 bases from V and 7 bases from J, with 11 bases in between. The CDR3 contains 11 residues. The CDR3 sequence: CSAGAQSGYTF. The CDR3 DNA reads as TGCAGTGCTGGGGCGCAGAGTGGCTACACCTTC.

The genes are TRBV7-9 and TRBJ1-4; TRBD1 matches 8 bases. The V and J ends lost 5 bases and 4 bases, in that order; junction bases with no gene match: 6. CDR3 length: 15 amino acids. Germline loops: CDR1 SEHNR, CDR2 FQNEAQ (reference sequence). CDR3 region: CASSVDRGVNEKLFF. The CDR3 DNA reads as TGTGCCAGCAGCGTAGACAGGGGAGTTAATGAAAAACTGTTTTTT.

This chain uses TRBV7-9 with TRBJ2-3; 8 positions agree with TRBD2. CDR1 and CDR2 (germline): SEHNR, FQNEAQ (reference sequence). The CDR3 runs to 16 residues. After removal of 5 bases from V and 0 bases from J, the junction contained 7 bases not matched to a gene. The CDR3 reads CASSLGLATSTDTQYF. The CDR3 region has the DNA TGTGCCAGCAGCCTAGGACTAGCTACTAGCACAGATACGCAGTATTTT.

This chain uses TRBV30 with TRBJ1-5; TRBD1 agrees at 9 bases. This CDR3 comprises 15 residues. V dropped 2 bases and J dropped 4; count of bases not matched to a gene: 6. Germline V gene data show CDR1 as GTSNPN and CDR2 as SVGIG (reference sequence). The CDR3 region has the DNA TGTGCCTGGAGTAGAGGGACAGGGAAAAATCAGCCCCAGCATTTT. Residues: CAWSRGTGKNQPQHF. Full variable domain (remainder filled in from reference TRBV30 and TRBJ1-5): SQTIHQWPATLVQPVGSPLSLECTVEGTSNPNLYWYRQAAGRGLQLLFYSVGIGQISSEVPQNLSASRPQDRQFILSSKKLLLSDSGFYLCAWSRGTGKNQPQHFGDGTRLSIL.

The chain carries TRBV15 and TRBJ1-5; a weak D match, TRBD1 (5 bases). The CDR3 sequence is 15 residues long. Per germline, CDR1 LNHNV and CDR2 YYDKDF (reference sequence). V gave up 3 bases and J gave up 1 base, with 10 bases separating them. The DNA for the CDR3 is TGTGCCACCAGCAGGGGCGCAGGGAGCAATCAGCCCCAGCATTTT. It yields the protein CATSRGAGSNQPQHF.

J is TRBJ2-7 and V is TRBV6-1; tentative D call: TRBD2 (6 bases). The germline V gene has CDR1 MNHNS and CDR2 SASEGT. V lost 2 bases and J 2 bases, leaving 13 bases between the germline ends. The CDR3 spans 15 residues. The CDR3 DNA reads TGTGCCAGCAGTGAACCGGGGGATAGGACCTACGAGCAGTACTTC. Its translation: CASSEPGDRTYEQYF.

The V call is TRBV2, the J call TRBJ2-5; D is undetermined. The length of the CDR3 is 11 residues. Trimming stripped 7 bases from V and 3 bases from J, with 6 bases between. The germline V gene has CDR1 SNHLY and CDR2 FYNNEI. CDR3 bases: TGTGCCAGCACCGCAGAAGAGACCCAGTACTTC. Translating gives CASTAEETQYF.

The chain joins TRBV2 to TRBJ2-7, with 10 bases that match TRBD1. CDR1 and CDR2 from the germline V gene are SNHLY and FYNNEI. V was clipped by 11 bases and J by 2 bases; unmatched bases: 12. The CDR3 loop spans 15 amino acids. The chain's CDR3 is CAGTGDTTYPYEQYF. DNA for the CDR3: TGTGCCGGGACAGGGGACACTACCTACCCCTACGAGCAGTACTTC.

About this clone itself: The germline gene is not matched at one end of the junction; a read error may be the cause. Here the CDR3 reads CASSSRVAGANTGELFF. CDR3 nucleotide sequence: TGCGCCAGCAGCTCCAGAGTAGCGGGAGCGAATACCGGGGAGCTGTTTTTT. V usage is TRBV5-1 and J usage is TRBJ2-2; 9 bases match TRBD2. Germline assignment: CDR1 SGHRS and CDR2 YFSETQ. This CDR3 has 17 amino acids.

The chain has TRBV4-1 and TRBJ2-2, with a possible D match to TRBD2 (5 bases). This CDR3 comprises 16 residues. Germline V CDR1 and CDR2: MGHRA, YSYEKL. V was clipped by 0 bases and J by 4 bases, with 12 bases between them. Written as DNA, the CDR3 is TGCGCCAGCAGCCAAGATTGGACTCTCCTCACCGGGGAGCTGTTTTTT. It codes for CASSQDWTLLTGELFF.

The V gene is TRBV19, the J gene TRBJ1-1; D is unclear. Trimming took 7 bases from V and 1 from J, leaving 16 bases between them. This CDR3 region has 15 residues. Germline V gives CDR1 LNHDA, CDR2 SQIVND (reference sequence). This CDR3 is CASNHMAPRNTEAFF. DNA of the CDR3: TGTGCCAGTAATCACATGGCACCCCGGAACACTGAAGCTTTCTTT.

The J gene is TRBJ2-3, the V gene TRBV27; 7 bases map to TRBD2. Unmatched junction bases numbered 7, after V lost 5 bases and J lost 2 bases. The CDR3 runs to 15 residues. The germline V gene encodes CDR1 MNHEY and CDR2 SMNVEV (reference sequence). The CDR3 here is CASSTGLADTDTQYF. In DNA, the CDR3 is TGTGCCAGCAGTACTGGGCTAGCGGACACAGATACGCAGTATTTT.

The count of this clone is one. The chain employs TRBV11-3 and TRBJ2-2; 9 bases fit TRBD1. This CDR3 has 16 residues. Germline assignment: CDR1 SGHNT and CDR2 YENEEA. The V gene end was trimmed by 5 bases and the J gene end by 0 bases; junction bases not matched to a gene: 4. Here the CDR3 reads CASSTGTGSNTGELFF. Here the CDR3 DNA reads TGTGCCAGCAGCACCGGGACAGGGTCGAACACCGGGGAGCTGTTTTTT.

The V and J genes are TRBV5-4 and TRBJ1-2; 10 nucleotides agree with TRBD1. With V trimmed by 4 bases and J by 4 bases, 7 bases remained unmatched. Germline CDR1 SGHNT, CDR2 YYREEE (reference sequence). This CDR3 is 15 amino acids long. CDR3 sequence: CASSTSGQGTYGYTF. The CDR3 DNA follows: TGTGCCAGCAGCACCTCGGGACAGGGGACCTATGGCTACACCTTC.

V is TRBV3-1 (or the pseudogene TRBV3-2) and J is TRBJ1-1, with D perhaps TRBD1 (5 bases). CDR3 length equals 13 residues. V gave up 1 base and J gave up 11 bases, with 14 bases separating them. Germline V gene lookup returns CDR1 LGHDT and CDR2 YNNKEL (reference sequence). CDR3 in amino acids: CASSQGGVAEAFF. For the CDR3, the DNA is TGTGCCAGCAGCCAAGGGGGGGTAGCGGAGGCTTTCTTT.

This clone was seen just once. The gene calls are TRBV5-4 and TRBJ2-1; 8 nucleotides agree with TRBD2. After removal of 4 bases from V and 4 bases from J, the junction contained 7 bases not matched to a gene. The CDR3 is 15 residues long. Looked up from germline, CDR1 is SGHNT and CDR2 is YYREEE (reference sequence). CDR3 DNA: TGTGCCAGCAGCCCCTCTAGCGGGCTATACAATGAGCAGTTCTTC. This encodes CASSPSSGLYNEQFF.

The gene calls are TRBV3-1 (or the pseudogene TRBV3-2) and TRBJ1-1, with D unresolved. V lost 5 bases and J lost 0, with 13 bases in between. The length of the CDR3 is 15 residues. CDR1 LGHDT and CDR2 YNNKEL come from the germline V gene (reference sequence). The CDR3 DNA follows: TGTGCCAGCAGCAAAGGAGACAAACTGAACACTGAAGCTTTCTTT. This gives the protein CASSKGDKLNTEAFF.

The chain combines TRBV7-6 with TRBJ2-1; 9 nucleotides match TRBD2. The CDR3 covers 15 residues. The V gene end was trimmed by 3 bases and the J gene end by 7 bases; junction bases not matched to a gene: 7. From germline, CDR1 is SGHVS and CDR2 FNYEAQ. This CDR3 reads CASSFASGTENEQFF. CDR3 nucleotide sequence: TGTGCCAGCAGCTTTGCTAGCGGGACGGAGAATGAGCAGTTCTTC.

The chain joins TRBV28 to TRBJ1-5; D is ambiguous. This CDR3 is built from 15 residues. The V end was cut by 5 bases, the J end by 0 bases, with 11 bases between. Germline V gives CDR1 MDHEN, CDR2 SYDVKM. CDR3 nucleotides: TGTGCCAGCAGTACCAACTTCGGTAGCAATCAGCCCCAGCATTTT. It yields the protein CASSTNFGSNQPQHF. The complete variable domain, with remaining parts taken from reference TRBV28 and TRBJ1-5, reads DVKVTQSSRYLVKRTGEKVFLECVQDMDHENMFWYRQDPGLGLRLIYFSYDVKMKEKGDIPEGYSVSREKKERFSLILESASTNQTSMYLCASSTNFGSNQPQHFGDGTRLSIL.

The chain is built from TRBV5-6 and TRBJ1-5; D call uncertain. This CDR3 has 14 amino acids. Trimming cost V 1 base and J 6 bases, with 11 bases left between them. Looked up from germline, CDR1 is SGHDT and CDR2 is YYEEEE. The CDR3 region has the DNA TGTGCCAGCAGCTTGAAAAGCAACGGTCAGCCCCAGCATTTT. Translation gives CASSLKSNGQPQHF.

As for this clone: The final CDR3 position lacks the conserved phenylalanine or tryptophan, pointing to a likely read error. The DNA is omitted, as the CDR3 cannot be located on it reliably, and the CDR3 follows TCRdb's listing. The V and J genes are TRBV28 and TRBJ1-3. Germline CDR1 is MDHEN and CDR2 is SYDVKM. The CDR3 sequence runs 12 residues, both termini included. CDR3 loop: CASSLLGVAAFE.